This is a list of T cell receptor beta chains from one sample in a study of blood T cell repertoires in COVID-19. Here immunoSEQ multiplex PCR was the method, and the copy in TCRdb shows in-frame clones only, minus some. Of around 420,000 clones listed, nearly 90% are singletons. Sequenced: PBMCs or T cells enriched from blood (not recorded which). The receptors come from a woman in her forties with acute COVID-19. Each CDR3 is given with its conserved first and last residue.

j_gene	v_gene	CDR3aa
TRBJ1-5	TRBV7-9	CASSTTGTGTYSNQPQHF
TRBJ1-3	TRBV2	CASRARSGNTIYF
TRBJ1-5	TRBV15	CATTEGGNQPQHF
TRBJ1-5	TRBV20-1	CSASTGIGNQPQHF
TRBJ2-7	TRBV29-1	CSVVFFAGGGYEQYF
TRBJ1-2	TRBV10-3	CAIRFGGGPHGYTF
TRBJ2-3	TRBV27	CASRTRLAGSTDTQYF
TRBJ1-6	TRBV27	CASSFTGTTSTYNSPLHF
TRBJ2-7	TRBV5-6	CASSSPGTSPYEQYF
TRBJ1-2	TRBV3-1/TRBV3-2	CASSQGLGRVGYGYTF
TRBJ1-2	TRBV5-1	CASSLGDRAYGYTF
TRBJ1-1	TRBV12-3/TRBV12-4	CASSTQTVTEAFF
TRBJ2-5	TRBV25-1	CATHRDGRETQYF
TRBJ2-5	TRBV27	CASSTEGTQYF
TRBJ2-7	TRBV5-1	CASPTSEQYF
TRBJ1-6	TRBV15	CATSRSLTGYNSPLHF
TRBJ1-1	TRBV29-1	CSVYRGAEAFF